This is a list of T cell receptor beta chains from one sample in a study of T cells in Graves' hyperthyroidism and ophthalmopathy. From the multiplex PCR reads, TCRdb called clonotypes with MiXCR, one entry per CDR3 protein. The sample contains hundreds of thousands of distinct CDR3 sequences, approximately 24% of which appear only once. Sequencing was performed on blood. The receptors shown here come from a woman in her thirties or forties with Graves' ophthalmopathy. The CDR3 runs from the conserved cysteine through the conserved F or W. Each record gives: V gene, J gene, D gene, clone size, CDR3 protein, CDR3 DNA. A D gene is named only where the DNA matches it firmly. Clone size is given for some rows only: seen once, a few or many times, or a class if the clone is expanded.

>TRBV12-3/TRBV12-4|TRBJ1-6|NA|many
CASRGGAGWDSPLHF
TGTGCCAGCAGAGGAGGGGCAGGGTGGGATTCACCCCTCCACTTT
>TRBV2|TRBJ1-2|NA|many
CASSEDYGDYGYTF
TGTGCCAGCAGTGAAGATTACGGGGACTATGGCTACACCTTC
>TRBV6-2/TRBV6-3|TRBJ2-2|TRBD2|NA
CASSSSVLAGYFGELFF
TGTGCCAGCAGTTCCTCTGTTCTAGCGGGATATTTCGGGGAGCTGTTTTTT
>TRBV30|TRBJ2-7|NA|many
CAWSRDTAVEQYF
TGTGCCTGGAGCCGCGACACGGCGGTTGAGCAGTACTTC
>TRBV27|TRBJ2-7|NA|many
CASSFSRGVYEQYF
TGTGCCAGCAGTTTCAGCCGGGGAGTCTACGAGCAGTACTTC
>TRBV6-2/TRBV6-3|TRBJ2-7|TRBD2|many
CASRALGLASSYEQYF
TGTGCCAGCAGGGCCTTGGGACTAGCTTCGTCCTACGAGCAGTACTTC
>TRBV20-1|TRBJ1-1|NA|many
CSASSDGTRGVAFF
TGCAGTGCTAGTTCTGACGGGACACGGGGGGTTGCTTTCTTT
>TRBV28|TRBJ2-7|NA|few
CASPPQGGTLYEQYF
TGTGCCAGTCCCCCCCAAGGGGGAACCCTATACGAGCAGTACTTC
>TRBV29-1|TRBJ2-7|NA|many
CSVVESTYEQYF
TGCAGCGTGGTCGAGTCAACCTACGAGCAGTACTTC
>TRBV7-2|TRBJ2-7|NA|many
CASSLSGPMVYEQYF
TGTGCCAGCAGCTTAAGTGGACCAATGGTCTACGAGCAGTACTTC
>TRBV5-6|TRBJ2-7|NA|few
CASSPRAGIRNSYEQYF
TGTGCCAGCAGCCCCCGGGCGGGTATAAGGAACTCCTACGAGCAGTACTTC
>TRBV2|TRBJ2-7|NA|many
CASSGWSGDYEQYF
TGTGCCAGCAGTGGGTGGTCCGGAGACTACGAGCAGTACTTC
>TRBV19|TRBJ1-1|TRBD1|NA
CASSLGTGANTEAFF
TGTGCCAGTAGTCTTGGGACAGGAGCTAACACTGAAGCTTTCTTT
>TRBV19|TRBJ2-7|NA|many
CASSNIWGSYEQYF
TGTGCCAGTAGTAATATATGGGGATCCTACGAGCAGTACTTC
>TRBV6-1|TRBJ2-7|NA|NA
CASRPVSGRSYEQYF
TGTGCCAGCAGGCCTGTCAGCGGACGCTCCTACGAGCAGTACTTC
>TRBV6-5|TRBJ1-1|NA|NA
CASSSLQGMTEAFF
TGTGCCAGCAGTTCGCTCCAGGGTATGACTGAAGCTTTCTTT
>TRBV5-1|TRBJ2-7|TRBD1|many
CASSSPKRDSGGIITYEQYF
TGCGCCAGCAGCTCGCCAAAACGGGACAGCGGTGGCATAATCACCTACGAGCAGTACTTC
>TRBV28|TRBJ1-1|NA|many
CASRVLQVLNTEAFF
TGTGCCAGCAGGGTACTACAGGTACTGAACACTGAAGCTTTCTTT
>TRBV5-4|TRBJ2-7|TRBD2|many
CASNLAESSYEQYF
TGTGCCAGCAATCTAGCGGAAAGCTCCTACGAGCAGTACTTC
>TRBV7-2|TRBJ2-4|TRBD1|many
CASSLGTGGGNIQYF
TGTGCCAGCAGCTTAGGGACAGGGGGTGGAAACATTCAGTACTTC
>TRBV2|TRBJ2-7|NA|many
CASSPDDGRGWSGEQYF
TGTGCCAGCAGTCCGGACGATGGGCGAGGATGGTCGGGCGAGCAGTACTTC
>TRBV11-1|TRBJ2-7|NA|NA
CASSRSSGGRVDYEQYF
TGTGCCAGCTCTCGATCCTCCGGGGGCAGAGTCGACTACGAGCAGTACTTC
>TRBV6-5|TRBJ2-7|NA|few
CASSYVGATTYEQYF
TGTGCCAGCAGTTACGTTGGCGCCACAACCTACGAGCAGTACTTC
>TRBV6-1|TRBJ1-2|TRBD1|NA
CASSEGQGNGYTF
TGTGCCAGCAGTGAGGGACAGGGCAATGGCTACACCTTC
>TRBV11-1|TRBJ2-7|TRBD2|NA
CASSFSGRGGTYEQYF
TGTGCCAGCAGCTTTAGCGGGAGAGGGGGGACCTACGAGCAGTACTTC
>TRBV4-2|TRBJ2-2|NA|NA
CASSQQQDTGELFF
TGTGCCAGCAGCCAACAACAGGACACCGGGGAGCTGTTTTTT
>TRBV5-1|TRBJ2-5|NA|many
CASSPSTQETQYF
TGCGCCAGCAGCCCGAGCACACAAGAGACCCAGTACTTC
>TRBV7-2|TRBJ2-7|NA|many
CASSFGHEQYF
TGTGCCAGCAGCTTCGGACACGAGCAGTACTTC
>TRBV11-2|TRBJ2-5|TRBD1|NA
CASSILPGGGETQYF
TGTGCCAGCAGCATTCTCCCAGGGGGCGGAGAGACCCAGTACTTC
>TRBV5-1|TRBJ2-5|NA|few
CASSLARGLLQETQYF
TGCGCCAGCAGCTTGGCGCGTGGGCTCCTCCAAGAGACCCAGTACTTC
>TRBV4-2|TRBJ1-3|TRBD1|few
CASSQDGDSSMNTIYF
TGTGCCAGCAGCCAAGACGGGGACAGTAGTATGAACACCATATATTTT
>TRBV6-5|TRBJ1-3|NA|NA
CASSLRTAPGNTIYF
TGTGCCAGCAGTTTAAGGACAGCCCCTGGAAACACCATATATTTT
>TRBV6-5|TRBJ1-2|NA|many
CASSYDLDTVGSYTF
TGTGCCAGCAGCTATGACCTGGACACGGTCGGAAGCTACACCTTC
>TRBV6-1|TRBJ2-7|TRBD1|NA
CASLADREVDEQYF
TGTGCCAGCTTGGCGGACAGGGAAGTTGATGAGCAGTACTTC
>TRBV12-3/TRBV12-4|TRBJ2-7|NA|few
CASSLFPAAGRVRDEQYF
TGTGCCAGCAGTTTGTTTCCGGCGGCAGGGCGGGTTAGGGACGAGCAGTACTTC
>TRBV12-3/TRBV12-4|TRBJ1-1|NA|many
CASSTSGPNTEAFF
TGTGCCAGCAGTACGTCCGGACCGAACACTGAAGCTTTCTTT
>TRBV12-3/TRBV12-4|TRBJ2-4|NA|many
CASSSATIQYF
TGTGCCAGCAGTTCCGCTACCATTCAGTACTTC
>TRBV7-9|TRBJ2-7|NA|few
CASSLEQASYEQYF
TGTGCCAGCAGCTTAGAACAGGCCTCCTACGAGCAGTACTTC
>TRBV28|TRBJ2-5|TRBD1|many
CASSLYRGSYQVSQETQYF
TGTGCCAGCAGTTTGTACAGGGGCAGTTACCAAGTAAGCCAAGAGACCCAGTACTTC
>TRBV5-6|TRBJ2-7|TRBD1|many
CASSLGTDRGLYEQYF
TGTGCCAGCAGCTTGGGGACCGACAGGGGGCTGTACGAGCAGTACTTC
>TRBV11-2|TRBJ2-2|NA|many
CASSLDLVGLNTGELFF
TGTGCCAGCAGCTTAGATCTGGTAGGCCTAAACACCGGGGAGCTGTTTTTT